Following are 4 T cell receptor beta chains from one sample sequenced in a study of metastatic and nonmetastatic thyroid tumors. No treatment had been given to any patient before thyroid surgery. TCRdb re-called clones via MiXCR from the PCR reads. The table shows 23,000 or so clones, with 20% to 30% occurring only once. The source material was tumor tissue. Receptors were obtained from a female donor with papillary thyroid cancer or a benign thyroid nodule (not recorded which). Some clones in this sample may be carry-over from other donors' samples.

A remark on this clone: Being one base from a much bigger clone, this may be a read error. The genes are TRBV6-2 or TRBV6-3 and TRBJ2-4; no clear D. CDR3 length: 14 residues. Germline CDR1 and CDR2: MNHEY and SVGEGT. The CDR3 reads CSSSYGTNGNIQYF. In nucleotides, the CDR3 is TGTTCCAGCAGTTACGGCACCAACGGGAACATTCAGTACTTC.

In its sample, this clone was seen a few times. A much larger clone differs by one base, so this may be a read error. Other DNA sequences of this sample code for an identical CDR3. The chain combines TRBV29-1 with TRBJ2-1; 14 positions match TRBD2. Germline V gene sequence: CDR1 SQVTM, CDR2 ANQGSEA. With 7 bases clipped from V and 8 bases from J, the junction kept 7 bases outside the gene matches. The CDR3 is made up of 14 amino acids. CDR3 sequence (DNA): TGCAGCGCGCGACTAGCGGGGGGGGCGGATGAGCAGTTCTTC. Translated: CSARLAGGADEQFF.

The DNA for the CDR3 is TGCGCCAGCAGCTTGGTGGGCCCCTACAATGAGCAGTTCTTC. Residues: CASSLVGPYNEQFF. The chain couples TRBV5-1 to TRBJ2-1; unclear D gene. Deletions cut 0 bases from V and 2 bases from J, with 6 bases between. Germline CDR1 SGHRS, CDR2 YFSETQ. The CDR3 sequence is 14 residues long.

This clone was counted at least ten times. Other DNA sequences from this sample encode an identical CDR3 as well. The J gene is TRBJ2-4, the V gene TRBV29-1, with TRBD2 as a possible D gene (6 bases). CDR3 size: 12 residues. Germline V CDR1 and CDR2: SQVTM, ANQGSEA. V was trimmed by 2 bases and J by 8 bases, leaving 10 bases between them. Written as DNA, the CDR3 is TGCAGCGTTGAATACGGGGAGGACATTCAGTACTTC. It specifies CSVEYGEDIQYF.